This entry features one T cell receptor (beta chain) sequence. The antigen is undetermined. The CDR3 sequence is 16 residues long. Germline lookup yields CDR1 SGDLS and CDR2 YYNGEE. V dropped 7 bases and J dropped 2 bases, with 16 bases sitting between them. The sample is drawn from a study of T cells in localized non-small cell lung cancer. Assay used: immunoSEQ multiplex PCR; TCRdb lists only in-frame clones, some missing. The sample carries 60,000 to 75,000 clones, about four fifths recorded once. Findings and limits, study-wide: Appearances in adjacent lung were noted for a median about 50 of the top 100 tumor clones. Patients showing higher blood T cell density tended to see longer overall survival.

The V and J genes are TRBV9 and TRBJ2-6; tentatively, D is TRBD1 (6 bases). The source material was peripheral blood, sampled before any cancer treatment. The sequence derives from a female donor aged 60 or older with stage I lung adenocarcinoma. CDR3 nucleotides: TGTGCCAGCGCGCCATCCGAGGGGGCTGGGGCCAACGTCCTGACTTTC. Amino acid sequence: CASAPSEGAGANVLTF.